The T cell receptor (beta chain) described here comes from a study of T cells after yellow fever vaccination. Study-level results: Researchers report a weaker secondary response that nonetheless peaked faster, day 5 versus 15. Primary-vaccination clones mostly resurfaced post-booster (around 96% CD4, roughly 87% CD8).

5'RACE template switching produced TCR cDNA carrying a universal primer site and UMIs. TCRdb analysed the 5' RACE reads with MiXCR anew, one entry per CDR3 protein. The sample has 170,000 or so distinct CDR3 sequences, around 9.7% seen once. This clonotype was seen ten or more times. What it recognizes is unknown. With 2 bases removed from V and 5 bases from J, the gap between germline ends came to 14 bases. The CDR3 is 15 amino acids. Germline V gene sequence: CDR1 SGHRS, CDR2 YFSETQ. V is TRBV5-1 and J is TRBJ1-5, with D unclear. The sequenced sample was CD8+ T cells sorted from PBMCs, obtained 45 days after the yellow fever booster vaccination. The sequence was obtained from a young man who received the YFV17D yellow fever vaccine. Here the CDR3 DNA reads TGCGCCAGCAGCTTCGGATTTGGACCGGATCAGCCCCAGCATTTT. It is translated as CASSFGFGPDQPQHF.